This entry describes one T cell receptor beta chain. Antigen: not known. This sample is drawn from a study of cytomegalovirus exposure and HLA in healthy donors. Broader study findings: Earlier findings revealed that most TCR beta V segments proved productive either about 87% or about 30% of the time. Presence/absence analyses supposed approximately even sequencing depth among donors. Trimming of TCR beta V- and J-genes showed a link, identified in a later analysis, to a missense DCLRE1C variant.

This PCR relied on a set of 60 Vbeta primers and 13 Jbeta primers. Produced via immunoSEQ multiplex PCR; TCRdb's table is partial and in-frame only. The table includes approximately 110,000 clones, about 74% detected once. The sample consisted of PBMCs. The TCR comes from a woman between 50 and 59 years old in good health and CMV-seropositive.

CDR3: CASSVPGQIQETQYF. The CDR3 bases are TGTGCCAGCAGTGTTCCGGGACAAATCCAAGAGACCCAGTACTTC. The rearrangement uses TRBV28 and TRBJ2-5, with D perhaps matching TRBD1 (6 bases). V was cut by 5 bases and J by 1 base, with 14 bases left in between. CDR3 length: 15 amino acids. Germline CDR1 reads MDHEN; CDR2 reads SYDVKM.